This T cell receptor beta chain was captured by sequencing in a study of technical replicates of blood from a few donors listed by TCRdb under 2017. To note about this clone: Its binding antigen is unknown. Per-nucleotide qualities are absent, and no much larger clonotype sits a single base away.

The library was generated by the immunoSEQ multiplex PCR assay. TCRdb mirrors the immuneACCESS table, restricted to in-frame sequences. Some clones are absent from its copies; in checked studies, under half trace to an unresolved V gene, and the reason for the others is unknown. This sample has 75,000 to 90,000 clones in its table, and 75% to 95% of those were observed once. The top ten clones comprise roughly 0.27% of the sample. The germline V gene gives CDR1 as SGHVS and CDR2 as FQNEAQ. V is pruned by 5 bases and J by 0 bases, leaving 16 bases of the junction without a gene match. Including cysteine and phenylalanine, the CDR3 has 20 amino acids. This entry keeps only the CDR3 DNA: 60 bases, framed from base 1.

Sequenced sample: T cells isolated from PBMCs. This receptor was obtained from a human donor in good health. This sequence uses TRBV7-8 and TRBJ2-1, and TRBD2 aligns with 10 junction nucleotides. The DNA reads TGTGCCAGCAGCCCACGAGCGGGGGGGCCGGACAAGAGCTCCTACAATGAGCAGTTCTTC. The translation is CASSPRAGGPDKSSYNEQFF.